What follows are 5 T cell receptor beta chains derived from one specimen sequenced in a study of blood T cell repertoires in COVID-19. TCRdb's copy holds only in-frame clones and misses some; the assay was immunoSEQ multiplex PCR. The table lists almost 70,000 clones, roughly 89% of them singletons. The sequencing input was peripheral blood. The receptors here all came from a woman between 50 and 59 years old with active COVID-19.

The chain is built from TRBV2 and TRBJ2-5; D gene ambiguous. In germline, CDR1 is SNHLY, CDR2 FYNNEI. V was shortened by 1 base and J by 7 bases, with 19 bases between the two germline ends. The CDR3 contains 16 residues. The CDR3 region has the DNA TGTGCCAGCAGTGAAGGTGGGTCGGGTCCGGTGTCGACCCAGTACTTC. It codes for CASSEGGSGPVSTQYF. The full variable domain, in which reference TRBV2 and TRBJ2-5 provide the parts outside the CDR3, is EPEVTQTPSHQVTQMGQEVILRCVPISNHLYFYWYRQILGQKVEFLVSFYNNEISEKSEIFDDQFSVERPDGSNFTLKIRSTKLEDSAMYFCASSEGGSGPVSTQYFGPGTRLLVL.

A remark on this clone: This sample also contains other DNA sequences that code for the same CDR3. The V gene is TRBV7-9, the J gene TRBJ2-3; D is uncertain. CDR1 and CDR2 (germline): SEHNR, FQNEAQ (reference sequence). Trimming pared 3 bases from V and 0 bases from J, leaving 7 bases between. CDR3 length: 14 amino acids. This CDR3 is CASSLTGSTDTQYF. The DNA for the CDR3 is TGTGCCAGCAGCTTGACGGGTAGCACAGATACGCAGTATTTT.

In nucleotides, the CDR3 is TGTGCCAGCAGTTACTCCCTTTCGACTACCTACGAGCAGTACTTC. The encoded protein is CASSYSLSTTYEQYF. The chain links TRBV6-2 or TRBV6-3 to TRBJ2-7; tentatively, D is TRBD2 (5 bases). Germline V gene sequence: CDR1 MNHEY, CDR2 SVGEGT. With 0 bases removed from V and 2 bases from J, the gap between germline ends came to 11 bases. The CDR3 loop spans 15 amino acids.

This clone came up a few times. The V gene is TRBV2, the J gene TRBJ1-1; maybe TRBD1 (5 bases). Germline V gene lookup returns CDR1 SNHLY and CDR2 FYNNEI. V shed 6 bases and J shed 0 bases, with 11 bases lying between them. The CDR3 is 14 residues long. The CDR3 DNA reads TGTGCCAGCAGGCAGGGATGGATGAACACTGAAGCTTTCTTT. Translation: CASRQGWMNTEAFF.

J is TRBJ2-1 and V is TRBV4-1, with 11 nucleotides matching TRBD1. Germline V gene sequence: CDR1 MGHRA, CDR2 YSYEKL. This CDR3 has 19 amino acids. J was trimmed by 8 bases and V by 2 bases; bases with no gene match: 17. The CDR3 here is CASSQKSVNWTGGFDEQFF. For the CDR3, the DNA is TGCGCCAGCAGCCAAAAATCGGTTAATTGGACAGGGGGCTTCGATGAGCAGTTCTTC.